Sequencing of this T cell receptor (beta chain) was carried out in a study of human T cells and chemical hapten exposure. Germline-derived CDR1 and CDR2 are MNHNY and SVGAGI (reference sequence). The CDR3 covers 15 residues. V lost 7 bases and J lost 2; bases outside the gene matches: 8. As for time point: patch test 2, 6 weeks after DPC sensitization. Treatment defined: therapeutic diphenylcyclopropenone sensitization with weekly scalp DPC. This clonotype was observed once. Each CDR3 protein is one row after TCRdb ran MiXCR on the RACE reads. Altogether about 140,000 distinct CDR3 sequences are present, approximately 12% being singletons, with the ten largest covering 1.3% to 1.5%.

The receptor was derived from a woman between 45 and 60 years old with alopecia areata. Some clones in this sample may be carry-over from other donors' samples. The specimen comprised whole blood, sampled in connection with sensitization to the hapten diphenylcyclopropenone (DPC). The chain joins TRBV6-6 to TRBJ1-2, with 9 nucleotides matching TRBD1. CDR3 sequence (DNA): TGTGCCAGCACCCGGACAGGGGAAGGGAACTATGGCTACACCTTC. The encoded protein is CASTRTGEGNYGYTF.